This is a list of T cell receptor beta chains from one sample in a study of neurological immune-mediated disorders. TCRdb re-derived calls from the 5' RACE reads in MiXCR, one entry per CDR3 protein. The sample includes roughly 18,000 distinct CDR3 sequences, around a quarter of them seen just once. The specimen sequenced was PBMCs. These receptors were obtained from a man aged 50 to 59 with HTLV-1-associated myelopathy (HAM/TSP). Each CDR3 is given with its conserved first and last residue. D genes are given only for firm matches. The size of a clone is reported for some rows only, either as once, few or many, or as a class for expanded clones.

D gene: NA
J gene: TRBJ2-1
V gene: TRBV30
clone size: NA
CDR3 DNA: TGTGCCTGGAGTGACCTCGGGGAGGAGCAGTTCTTC
CDR3 protein: CAWSDLGEEQFF

D gene: TRBD1
J gene: TRBJ2-7
V gene: TRBV5-1
clone size: NA
CDR3 DNA: TGCGCCAGCAGCCTGGGGACAGGGGGCCACGAGCAGTACTTC
CDR3 protein: CASSLGTGGHEQYF

D gene: NA
J gene: TRBJ1-1
V gene: TRBV12-2
clone size: NA
CDR3 DNA: TGTGAAAACCCAGGCGCTGAAGCTTTCTTT
CDR3 protein: CENPGAEAFF

D gene: TRBD2
J gene: TRBJ2-1
V gene: TRBV18
clone size: many
CDR3 DNA: TGTGCCAGCTCACCACCGCGCGGGAGACTGAATGAGCAGTTCTTC
CDR3 protein: CASSPPRGRLNEQFF

D gene: NA
J gene: TRBJ2-2
V gene: TRBV11-3
clone size: few
CDR3 DNA: TGTGCCAGCAGGGAACCTGGGCGAAGGGAGCTGTTTTTT
CDR3 protein: CASREPGRRELFF

D gene: NA
J gene: TRBJ1-2
V gene: TRBV5-5
clone size: NA
CDR3 DNA: TGTGCCAGCAGCGGAGTGCTGGGACGGAATGGCTACACCTTC
CDR3 protein: CASSGVLGRNGYTF

D gene: NA
J gene: TRBJ1-1
V gene: TRBV7-9
clone size: NA
CDR3 DNA: TGCGCCAGCAGCCAAGATAATTTGGGGTCCACTGAAGCTTTCTTT
CDR3 protein: CASSQDNLGSTEAFF

D gene: NA
J gene: TRBJ2-2
V gene: TRBV20-1
clone size: many
CDR3 DNA: TGCAGTGCTATACAGGGCGACACCGGGGAGCTGTTTTTT
CDR3 protein: CSAIQGDTGELFF

D gene: NA
J gene: TRBJ2-2
V gene: TRBV9
clone size: many
CDR3 DNA: TGTGCCAGCAGCGCGGGAGGACAGTACCGGGGGAACGGGGAGCTGTTTTTT
CDR3 protein: CASSAGGQYRGNGELFF

D gene: NA
J gene: TRBJ2-3
V gene: TRBV7-9
clone size: few
CDR3 DNA: TGTGCCAGCAGCTTTGTTACAGGGTCGGCAGATACGCAGTATTTT
CDR3 protein: CASSFVTGSADTQYF

D gene: TRBD1
J gene: TRBJ2-5
V gene: TRBV7-9
clone size: few
CDR3 DNA: TGTGCCAGCAGCCCTCTCCCGGGACAGCCTAATAAAGAGACCCAGTACTTC
CDR3 protein: CASSPLPGQPNKETQYF

D gene: NA
J gene: TRBJ2-7
V gene: TRBV11-2
clone size: NA
CDR3 DNA: TGTGCCAGCAGCCCCCGGAGAGTTTCCTACGAGCAGTACTTC
CDR3 protein: CASSPRRVSYEQYF

D gene: NA
J gene: TRBJ2-7
V gene: TRBV29-1
clone size: NA
CDR3 DNA: TGCAGCGTTGAAGAGGGAATGGGCTCCTACGAGCAGTACTTC
CDR3 protein: CSVEEGMGSYEQYF

D gene: NA
J gene: TRBJ1-6
V gene: TRBV7-2
clone size: NA
CDR3 DNA: TGTGCCAGCACCACCGAGGGGCTGAGGCCCCTCCACTTT
CDR3 protein: CASTTEGLRPLHF

D gene: TRBD1
J gene: TRBJ2-1
V gene: TRBV20-1
clone size: NA
CDR3 DNA: TGCAGTGCTAGAGATCATACCGGGACAGCATACAATGAGCAGTTCTTC
CDR3 protein: CSARDHTGTAYNEQFF

D gene: NA
J gene: TRBJ2-7
V gene: TRBV5-1
clone size: NA
CDR3 DNA: TGCGCCAGCAGCTTCGGTGGACACGAGCAGTACTTC
CDR3 protein: CASSFGGHEQYF

D gene: NA
J gene: TRBJ2-1
V gene: TRBV20-1
clone size: few
CDR3 DNA: TGCAGTGCTAGAGTGGGCGGGAATTCCTACAATGAGCAGTTCTTC
CDR3 protein: CSARVGGNSYNEQFF

D gene: TRBD2
J gene: TRBJ2-1
V gene: TRBV5-1
clone size: NA
CDR3 DNA: TGCGCCAGCAGCTTGGCGAGGACTAGCGGGGGATACAATGAGCAGTTCTTC
CDR3 protein: CASSLARTSGGYNEQFF

D gene: TRBD1
J gene: TRBJ1-1
V gene: TRBV5-6
clone size: NA
CDR3 DNA: TGTGCCAGCAGCTCGATTATACAGGGGGTGGGCACTGAAGCTTTCTTT
CDR3 protein: CASSSIIQGVGTEAFF

D gene: TRBD1
J gene: TRBJ2-4
V gene: TRBV27
clone size: NA
CDR3 DNA: TGTGCCAGCAGTGCAAGGACAGGGGGGATTCAGTACTTC
CDR3 protein: CASSARTGGIQYF

D gene: TRBD1
J gene: TRBJ2-5
V gene: TRBV7-9
clone size: NA
CDR3 DNA: TGTGCCAGCAGCTTAGCGCGGGGGACAGGGGAAGAGACCCAGTACTTC
CDR3 protein: CASSLARGTGEETQYF

D gene: TRBD1
J gene: TRBJ2-5
V gene: TRBV20-1
clone size: NA
CDR3 DNA: TGCAGTGCTAGGGTGCCGGGACAGGGAGGAGGAGAGACCCAGTACTTC
CDR3 protein: CSARVPGQGGGETQYF

D gene: NA
J gene: TRBJ2-3
V gene: TRBV7-2
clone size: NA
CDR3 DNA: TGTGCCAGCAGCCACTGGGGTAGCAGGGCCACAGATACGCAGTATTTT
CDR3 protein: CASSHWGSRATDTQYF

D gene: NA
J gene: TRBJ2-5
V gene: TRBV29-1
clone size: NA
CDR3 DNA: TGCAGCGCTGGCAGACAGCAAGAGACCCAGTACTTC
CDR3 protein: CSAGRQQETQYF

D gene: NA
J gene: TRBJ2-3
V gene: TRBV29-1
clone size: few
CDR3 DNA: TGCAGCGTTGGGCAGGGAGCAGATACGCAGTATTTT
CDR3 protein: CSVGQGADTQYF

D gene: TRBD2
J gene: TRBJ2-3
V gene: TRBV5-1
clone size: few
CDR3 DNA: TGCGCCAGCAGCTCCGTAGCGGGACCTAGCACAGATACGCAGTATTTT
CDR3 protein: CASSSVAGPSTDTQYF

D gene: NA
J gene: TRBJ1-2
V gene: TRBV6-5
clone size: few
CDR3 DNA: TGTGCCAGCAGTTACTCTCAGGGGAACTATGGCTACACCTTC
CDR3 protein: CASSYSQGNYGYTF

D gene: TRBD2
J gene: TRBJ2-1
V gene: TRBV20-1
clone size: once
CDR3 DNA: TGCAGTGCTATCAATAGCGGGAGAATAACTTACAATGAGCAGTTCTTC
CDR3 protein: CSAINSGRITYNEQFF

D gene: TRBD2
J gene: TRBJ2-5
V gene: TRBV10-3
clone size: NA
CDR3 DNA: TGTGCCACCGAGGGACTAGCAGAGACCCAGTACTTC
CDR3 protein: CATEGLAETQYF

D gene: NA
J gene: TRBJ2-1
V gene: TRBV6-1
clone size: few
CDR3 DNA: TGTGCCAGCAGTGAAGGGACAGCTCACCACAATGAGCAGTTCTTC
CDR3 protein: CASSEGTAHHNEQFF

D gene: NA
J gene: TRBJ1-1
V gene: TRBV20-1
clone size: medium-sized
CDR3 DNA: TGCAGTGCTAGAGACCCGACAGGAGACTCAACTGAAGCTTTCTTT
CDR3 protein: CSARDPTGDSTEAFF

D gene: TRBD2
J gene: TRBJ2-3
V gene: TRBV7-8
clone size: NA
CDR3 DNA: TGTGCCAGCAGCGAGGGACTAGCTCCAGATACGCAGTATTTT
CDR3 protein: CASSEGLAPDTQYF

D gene: NA
J gene: TRBJ2-7
V gene: TRBV7-8
clone size: many
CDR3 DNA: TGTGCCAGCAGCCCCCTCTACGAGCAGTACTTC
CDR3 protein: CASSPLYEQYF

D gene: TRBD2
J gene: TRBJ2-3
V gene: TRBV20-1
clone size: NA
CDR3 DNA: TGCAGTGCAAGACTAGCGGGGGGGGCAGATACGCAGTATTTT
CDR3 protein: CSARLAGGADTQYF

D gene: NA
J gene: TRBJ2-2
V gene: TRBV20-1
clone size: NA
CDR3 DNA: TGCAGTGCTAGAGAGACGGACATTCTAAGCGGGGAGCTGTTTTTT
CDR3 protein: CSARETDILSGELFF

D gene: NA
J gene: TRBJ1-1
V gene: TRBV5-5
clone size: NA
CDR3 DNA: TGTGCCAGCAGCCCGGAGGGTTGGAGAACTGAAGCTTTCTTT
CDR3 protein: CASSPEGWRTEAFF

D gene: NA
J gene: TRBJ2-1
V gene: TRBV20-1
clone size: NA
CDR3 DNA: TGCAGTGCTAGGTCGACCTACAATGAGCAGTTCTTC
CDR3 protein: CSARSTYNEQFF

D gene: TRBD2
J gene: TRBJ2-7
V gene: TRBV7-2
clone size: NA
CDR3 DNA: TGTGCCAGCAGCTTAGCTAGCGGGAGCTACGAGCAGTACTTC
CDR3 protein: CASSLASGSYEQYF

D gene: NA
J gene: TRBJ2-7
V gene: TRBV20-1
clone size: NA
CDR3 DNA: TGCAGTGCTTTAGAAAGACAGACGACCTCCCACGAGCAGTACTTC
CDR3 protein: CSALERQTTSHEQYF

D gene: NA
J gene: TRBJ2-7
V gene: TRBV20-1
clone size: NA
CDR3 DNA: TGCAGTGCGAGAACCTTATACGAGCAGTACTTC
CDR3 protein: CSARTLYEQYF

D gene: NA
J gene: TRBJ1-2
V gene: TRBV5-1
clone size: medium-sized
CDR3 DNA: TGCGCCAGCAGCGAGGGTAACTATGGCTACACCTTC
CDR3 protein: CASSEGNYGYTF

D gene: NA
J gene: TRBJ2-1
V gene: TRBV5-1
clone size: NA
CDR3 DNA: TGCGCCTCCAGGGGGGACCCTGACAATGAGCAGTTCTTC
CDR3 protein: CASRGDPDNEQFF

D gene: TRBD1
J gene: TRBJ2-4
V gene: TRBV7-2
clone size: many
CDR3 DNA: TGTGCCAGCAGCTTAGCGGGAACCGGGACAGCCAGAAACATTCAGTACTTC
CDR3 protein: CASSLAGTGTARNIQYF

D gene: NA
J gene: TRBJ1-3
V gene: TRBV12-3/TRBV12-4
clone size: NA
CDR3 DNA: TGTGTCAGCAGTTTAGGGGGGATCGTAAACACCATATATTTT
CDR3 protein: CVSSLGGIVNTIYF

D gene: NA
J gene: TRBJ1-3
V gene: TRBV5-4
clone size: NA
CDR3 DNA: TGTGCCAGCAGCTTGGCAGGGGCAGGAAACACCATATATTTT
CDR3 protein: CASSLAGAGNTIYF